The following is a T cell receptor beta chain sequence with its context. Its antigen is unidentified. The isolated RNA, all of it, was reverse transcribed, so expressed TCRB transcripts were what got sequenced. Only in-frame clones appear in the TCRdb table, and some are missing; sequencing was by immunoSEQ multiplex PCR. The table records under 130,000 clones, approximately 30% of them present only once. This sample was taken from a study of beta chain features in type 1 diabetes. Regarding the study as a whole: A moderate, significant TCRB CDR3 shortening appeared in type 1 diabetes across four CD4+ subsets.

V lost 4 bases, J lost 2 bases, and 11 bases stayed unmatched. From germline, CDR1 is SGHAT and CDR2 FQNNGV. This CDR3 comprises 18 residues. The chain is built from TRBV11-2 and TRBJ2-7; 13 bases fit TRBD2. Material: central memory CD4+ T cells from blood. The clonotype comes from a woman aged 18-29 years with type 1 diabetes. CDR3 in DNA: TGTGCCAGCAGCTCTAGTTCGGGACTAGCGGGGTCTACCTACGAGCAGTACTTC. Amino acids: CASSSSSGLAGSTYEQYF.